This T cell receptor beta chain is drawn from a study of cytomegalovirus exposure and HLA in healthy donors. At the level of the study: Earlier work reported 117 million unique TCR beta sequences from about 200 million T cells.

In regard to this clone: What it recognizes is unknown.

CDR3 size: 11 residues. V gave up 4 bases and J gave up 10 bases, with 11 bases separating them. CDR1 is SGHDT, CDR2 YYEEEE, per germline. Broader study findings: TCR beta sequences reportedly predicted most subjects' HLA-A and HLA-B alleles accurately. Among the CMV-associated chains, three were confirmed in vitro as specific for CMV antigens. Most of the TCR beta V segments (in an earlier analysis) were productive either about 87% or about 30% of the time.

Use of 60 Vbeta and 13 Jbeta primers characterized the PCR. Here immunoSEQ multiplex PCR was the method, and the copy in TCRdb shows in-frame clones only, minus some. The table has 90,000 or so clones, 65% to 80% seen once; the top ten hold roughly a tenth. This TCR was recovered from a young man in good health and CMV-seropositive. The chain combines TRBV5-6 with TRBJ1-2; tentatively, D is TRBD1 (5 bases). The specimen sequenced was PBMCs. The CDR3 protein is CASSVDRVYTF. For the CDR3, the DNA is TGTGCCAGCAGCGTCGACAGAGTCTACACCTTC.